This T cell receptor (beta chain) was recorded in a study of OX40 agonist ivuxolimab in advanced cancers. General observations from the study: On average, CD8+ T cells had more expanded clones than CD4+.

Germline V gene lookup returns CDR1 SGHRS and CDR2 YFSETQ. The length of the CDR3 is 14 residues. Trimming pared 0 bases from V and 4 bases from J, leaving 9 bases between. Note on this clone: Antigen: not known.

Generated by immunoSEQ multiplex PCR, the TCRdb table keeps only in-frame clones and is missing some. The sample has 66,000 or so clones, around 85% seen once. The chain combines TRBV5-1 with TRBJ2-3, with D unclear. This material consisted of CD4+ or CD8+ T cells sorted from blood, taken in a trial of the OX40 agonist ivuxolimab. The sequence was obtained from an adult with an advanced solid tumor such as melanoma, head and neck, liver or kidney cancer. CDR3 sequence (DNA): TGCGCCAGCAGCTTGGGGCAGGTCGCAGATACGCAGTATTTT. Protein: CASSLGQVADTQYF.